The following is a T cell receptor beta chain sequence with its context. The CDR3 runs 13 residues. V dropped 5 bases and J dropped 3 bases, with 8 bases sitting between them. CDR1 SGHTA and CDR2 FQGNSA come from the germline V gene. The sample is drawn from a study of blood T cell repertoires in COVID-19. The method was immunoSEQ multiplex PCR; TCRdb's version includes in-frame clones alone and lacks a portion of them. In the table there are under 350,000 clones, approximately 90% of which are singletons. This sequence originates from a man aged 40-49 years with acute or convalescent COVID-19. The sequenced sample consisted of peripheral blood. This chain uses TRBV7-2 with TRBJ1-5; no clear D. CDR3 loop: CASSPVVNQPQHF. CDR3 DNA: TGTGCCAGCAGCCCGGTCGTCAATCAGCCCCAGCATTTT.